Included here is one TCR beta chain sequence, with context. TCRdb re-analyzed the 5' RACE reads; it lists each CDR3 protein once, without DNA. This repertoire includes over 250,000 distinct CDR3 sequences. The data are from a study of T cells expressing NK-cell markers. This TCR came from a woman aged 18 to 75 in good health. Sequencing used blood T cells: a sorted CD56 or NKG2C T cell subset, CD4+ or CD8+ T cells, or bulk PBMC T cells (not recorded which).

CDR3 region: CAISENRASLGADTQYF. The chain has TRBV10-3 and TRBJ2-3; TCRdb indicates TRBD1, and absent DNA this call remains unverified. This CDR3 region has 17 residues. CDR1 is ENHRY, CDR2 SYGVKD, per germline.